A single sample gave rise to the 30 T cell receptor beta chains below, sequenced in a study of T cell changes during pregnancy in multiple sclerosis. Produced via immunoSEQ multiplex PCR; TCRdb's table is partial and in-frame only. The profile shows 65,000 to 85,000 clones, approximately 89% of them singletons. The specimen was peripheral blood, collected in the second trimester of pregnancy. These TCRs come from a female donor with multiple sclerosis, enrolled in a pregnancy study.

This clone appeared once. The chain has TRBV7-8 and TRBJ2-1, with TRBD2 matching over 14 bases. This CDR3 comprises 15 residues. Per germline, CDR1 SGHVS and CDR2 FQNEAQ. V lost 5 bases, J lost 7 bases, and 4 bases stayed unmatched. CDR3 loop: CASSPGLAGENEQFF. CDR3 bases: TGTGCCAGCAGCCCGGGACTAGCGGGAGAAAATGAGCAGTTCTTC.

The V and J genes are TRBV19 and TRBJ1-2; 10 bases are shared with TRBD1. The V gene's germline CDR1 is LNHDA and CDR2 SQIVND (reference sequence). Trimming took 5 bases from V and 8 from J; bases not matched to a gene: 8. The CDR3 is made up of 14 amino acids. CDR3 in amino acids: CASSRGTGVQGYTF. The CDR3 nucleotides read TGTGCCAGTAGTCGAGGGACAGGGGTACAGGGCTACACCTTC.

The CDR3 bases are TGTGCCAGCCGCCGGGAGAGGGCCTACGAGCAGTACTTC. It translates to CASRRERAYEQYF. The gene calls are TRBV2 and TRBJ2-7, with D perhaps TRBD2 (6 bases). Germline CDR1 and CDR2: SNHLY and FYNNEI. The ends were cut back, 8 bases at V and 2 bases at J, with 13 bases in the middle. The CDR3 runs 13 residues.

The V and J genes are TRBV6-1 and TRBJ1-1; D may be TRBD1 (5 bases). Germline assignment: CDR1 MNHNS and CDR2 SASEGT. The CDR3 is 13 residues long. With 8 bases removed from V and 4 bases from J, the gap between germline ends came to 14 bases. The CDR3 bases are TGTGCCAGCTGGGAGGAGAGGGGCACTGAAGCTTTCTTT. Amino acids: CASWEERGTEAFF.

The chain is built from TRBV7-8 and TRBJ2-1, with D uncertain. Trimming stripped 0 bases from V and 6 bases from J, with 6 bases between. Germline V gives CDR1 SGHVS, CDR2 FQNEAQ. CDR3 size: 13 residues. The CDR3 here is CASSLAKLNEQFF. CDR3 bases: TGTGCCAGCAGCTTAGCGAAGCTCAATGAGCAGTTCTTC.

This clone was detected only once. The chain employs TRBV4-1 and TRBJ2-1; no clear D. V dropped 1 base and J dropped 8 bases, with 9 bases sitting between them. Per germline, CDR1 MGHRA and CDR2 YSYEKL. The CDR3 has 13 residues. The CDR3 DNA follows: TGCGCCAGCAGCCAAGGTTCCTCGGATGAGCAGTTCTTC. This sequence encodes CASSQGSSDEQFF.

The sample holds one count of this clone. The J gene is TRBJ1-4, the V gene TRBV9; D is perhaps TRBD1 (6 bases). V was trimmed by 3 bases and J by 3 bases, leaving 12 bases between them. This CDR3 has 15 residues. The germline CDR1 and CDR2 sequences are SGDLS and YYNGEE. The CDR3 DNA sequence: TGTGCCAGCAGCGGATCCGGGACATCTAATGAAAAACTGTTTTTT. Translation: CASSGSGTSNEKLFF.

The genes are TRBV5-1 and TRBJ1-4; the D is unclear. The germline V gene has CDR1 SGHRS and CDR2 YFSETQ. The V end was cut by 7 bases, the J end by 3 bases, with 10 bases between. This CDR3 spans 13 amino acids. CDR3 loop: CASRAGANEKLFF. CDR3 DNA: TGCGCCAGCCGAGCGGGAGCTAATGAAAAACTGTTTTTT.

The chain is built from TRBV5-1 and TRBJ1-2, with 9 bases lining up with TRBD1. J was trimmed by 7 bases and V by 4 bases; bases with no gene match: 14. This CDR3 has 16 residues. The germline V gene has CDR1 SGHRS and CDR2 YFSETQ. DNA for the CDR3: TGCGCCAGCAGCCCCCCCCAGGGACAGGGAAAGTTTGGCTACACCTTC. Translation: CASSPPQGQGKFGYTF.

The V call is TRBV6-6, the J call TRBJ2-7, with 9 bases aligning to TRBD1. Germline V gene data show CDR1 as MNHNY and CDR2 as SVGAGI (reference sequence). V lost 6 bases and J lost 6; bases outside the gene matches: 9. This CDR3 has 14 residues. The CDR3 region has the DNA TGTGCCAGCAGGGCAGGACAGGGGATTTCCGAGCAGTACTTC. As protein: CASRAGQGISEQYF.

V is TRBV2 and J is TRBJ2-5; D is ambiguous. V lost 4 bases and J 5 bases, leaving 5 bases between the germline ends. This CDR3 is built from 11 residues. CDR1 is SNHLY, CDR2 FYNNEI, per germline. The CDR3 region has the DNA TGTGCCAGCAGTGTACGGGAGACCCAGTACTTC. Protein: CASSVRETQYF.

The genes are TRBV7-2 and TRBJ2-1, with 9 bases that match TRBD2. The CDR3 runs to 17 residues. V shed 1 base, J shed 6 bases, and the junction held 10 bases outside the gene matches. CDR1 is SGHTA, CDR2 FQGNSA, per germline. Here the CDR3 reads CASSLDGRGGLANEQFF. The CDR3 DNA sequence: TGTGCCAGCAGCTTAGACGGGCGGGGGGGCCTTGCCAATGAGCAGTTCTTC.

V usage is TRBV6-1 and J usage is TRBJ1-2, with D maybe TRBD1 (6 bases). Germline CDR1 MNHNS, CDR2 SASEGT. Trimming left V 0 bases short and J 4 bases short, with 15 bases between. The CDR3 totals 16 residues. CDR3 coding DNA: TGTGCCAGCAGTGAAGCGCGATGGACAGCGGCCTATGGCTACACCTTC. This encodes CASSEARWTAAYGYTF.

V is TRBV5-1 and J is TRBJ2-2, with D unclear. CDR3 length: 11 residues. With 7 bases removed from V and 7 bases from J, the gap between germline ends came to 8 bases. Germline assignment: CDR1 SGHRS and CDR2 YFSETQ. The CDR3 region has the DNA TGCGCCAGCCAGACGGGCGGGGAGCTGTTTTTT. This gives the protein CASQTGGELFF. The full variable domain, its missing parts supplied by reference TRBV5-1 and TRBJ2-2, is KAGVTQTPRYLIKTRGQQVTLSCSPISGHRSVSWYQQTPGQGLQFLFEYFSETQRNKGNFPGRFSGRQFSNSRSEMNVSTLELGDSALYLCASQTGGELFFGEGSRLTVL.

The CDR3 loop reads CSARRGGGYTF. CDR3 DNA: TGCAGTGCCCGGAGGGGGGGTGGCTACACCTTC. The chain combines TRBV20-1 with TRBJ1-2; tentative D call: TRBD1 (6 bases). The CDR3 totals 11 residues. The germline V gene has CDR1 DFQATT and CDR2 SNEGSKA (reference sequence). Trimming removed 6 bases from V and 7 bases from J, with 12 bases in between.

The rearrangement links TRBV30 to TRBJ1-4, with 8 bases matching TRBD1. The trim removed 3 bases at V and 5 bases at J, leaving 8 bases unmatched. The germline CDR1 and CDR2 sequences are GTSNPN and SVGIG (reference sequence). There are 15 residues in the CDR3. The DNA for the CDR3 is TGTGCCTGGAGCCCAGGACAGGGAGGAAATGAAAAACTGTTTTTT. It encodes CAWSPGQGGNEKLFF.

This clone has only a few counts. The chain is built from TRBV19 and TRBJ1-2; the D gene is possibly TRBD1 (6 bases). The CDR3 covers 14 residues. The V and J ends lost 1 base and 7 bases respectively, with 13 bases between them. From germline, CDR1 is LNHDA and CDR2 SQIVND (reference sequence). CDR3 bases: TGTGCCAGTAGTATAGGAACAGGGCCCCCTGGCTACACCTTC. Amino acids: CASSIGTGPPGYTF.

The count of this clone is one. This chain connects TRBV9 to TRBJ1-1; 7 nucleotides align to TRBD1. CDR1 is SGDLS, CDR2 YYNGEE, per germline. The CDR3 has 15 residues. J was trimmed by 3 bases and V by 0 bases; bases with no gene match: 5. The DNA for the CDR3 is TGTGCCAGCAGCGTAGGAGGGGGCGCATACACTGAAGCTTTCTTT. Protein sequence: CASSVGGGAYTEAFF.

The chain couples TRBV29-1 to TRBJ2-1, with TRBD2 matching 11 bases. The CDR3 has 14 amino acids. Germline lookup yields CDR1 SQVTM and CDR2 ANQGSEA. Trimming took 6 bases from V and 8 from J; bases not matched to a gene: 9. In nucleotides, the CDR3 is TGCAGCGTGCCTACTAGCGGGAGTTCACATGAGCAGTTCTTC. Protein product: CSVPTSGSSHEQFF.

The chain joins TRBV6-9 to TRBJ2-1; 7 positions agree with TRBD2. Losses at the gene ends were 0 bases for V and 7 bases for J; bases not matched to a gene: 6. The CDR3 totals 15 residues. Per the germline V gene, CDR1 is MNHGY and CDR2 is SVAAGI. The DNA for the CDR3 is TGTGCCAGCAGTTATTCCAGCGGGACCGGGAATGAGCAGTTCTTC. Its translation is CASSYSSGTGNEQFF.

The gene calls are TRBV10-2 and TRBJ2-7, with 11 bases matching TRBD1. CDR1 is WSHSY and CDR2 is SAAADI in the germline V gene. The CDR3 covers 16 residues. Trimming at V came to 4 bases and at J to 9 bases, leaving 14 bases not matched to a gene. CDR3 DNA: TGCGCCAGCAGTGTAAATACCGGGACAGGGGGAGTAGCGCAGTACTTC. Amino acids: CASSVNTGTGGVAQYF.

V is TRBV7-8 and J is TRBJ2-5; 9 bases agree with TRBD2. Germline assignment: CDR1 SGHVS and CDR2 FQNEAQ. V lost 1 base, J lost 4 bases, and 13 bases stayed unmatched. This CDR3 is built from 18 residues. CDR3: CASSLGRWLAGLRETQYF. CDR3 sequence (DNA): TGTGCCAGCAGCTTAGGAAGGTGGCTAGCGGGATTAAGAGAGACCCAGTACTTC.

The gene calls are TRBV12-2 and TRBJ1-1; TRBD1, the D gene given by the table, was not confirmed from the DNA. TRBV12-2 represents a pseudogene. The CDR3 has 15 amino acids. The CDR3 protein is CASRLAGRGNTEAFF. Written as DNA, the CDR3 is TGTGCAAGTCGCTTAGCGGGCAGGGGTAACACTGAAGCTTTCTTT.

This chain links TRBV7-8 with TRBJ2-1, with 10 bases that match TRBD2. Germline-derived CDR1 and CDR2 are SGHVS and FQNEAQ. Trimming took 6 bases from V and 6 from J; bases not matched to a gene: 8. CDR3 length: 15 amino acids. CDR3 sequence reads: CASRMGTSAFNEQFF. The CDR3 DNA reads TGTGCCAGCAGGATGGGGACTAGCGCATTCAATGAGCAGTTCTTC.

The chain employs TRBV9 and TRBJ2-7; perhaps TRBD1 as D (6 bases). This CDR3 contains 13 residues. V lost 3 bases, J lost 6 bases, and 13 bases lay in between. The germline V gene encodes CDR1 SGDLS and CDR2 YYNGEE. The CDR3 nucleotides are TGTGCCAGCAGCGGGACAGACCCAGGCGAGCAGTACTTC. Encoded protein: CASSGTDPGEQYF.

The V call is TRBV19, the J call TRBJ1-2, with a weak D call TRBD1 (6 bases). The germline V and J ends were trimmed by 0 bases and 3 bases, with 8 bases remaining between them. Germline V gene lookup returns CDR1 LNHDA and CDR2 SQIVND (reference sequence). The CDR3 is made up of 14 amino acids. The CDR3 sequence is CASSIETGYYGYTF. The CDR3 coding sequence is TGTGCCAGTAGTATAGAAACAGGGTACTATGGCTACACCTTC.

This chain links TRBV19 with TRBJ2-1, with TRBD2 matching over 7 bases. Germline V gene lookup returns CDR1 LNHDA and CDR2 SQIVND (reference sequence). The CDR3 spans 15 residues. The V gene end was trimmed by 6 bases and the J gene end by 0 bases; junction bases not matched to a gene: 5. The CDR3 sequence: CASRNRTSSYNEQFF. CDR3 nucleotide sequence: TGTGCCAGTAGGAACAGGACTAGCTCCTACAATGAGCAGTTCTTC.

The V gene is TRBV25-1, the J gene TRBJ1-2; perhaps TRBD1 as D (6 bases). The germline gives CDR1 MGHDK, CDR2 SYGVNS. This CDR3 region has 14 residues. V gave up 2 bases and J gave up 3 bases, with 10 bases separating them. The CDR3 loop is CASSEQGLDYGYTF. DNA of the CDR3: TGTGCCAGCAGTGAACAGGGGCTTGACTATGGCTACACCTTC.

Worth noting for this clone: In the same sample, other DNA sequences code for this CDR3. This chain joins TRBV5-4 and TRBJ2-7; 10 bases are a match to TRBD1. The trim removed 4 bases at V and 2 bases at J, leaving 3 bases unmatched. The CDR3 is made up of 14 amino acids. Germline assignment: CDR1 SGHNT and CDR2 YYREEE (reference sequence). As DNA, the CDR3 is TGTGCCAGCAGCCCTGGACAGGGGGCCTACGAGCAGTACTTC. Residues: CASSPGQGAYEQYF.

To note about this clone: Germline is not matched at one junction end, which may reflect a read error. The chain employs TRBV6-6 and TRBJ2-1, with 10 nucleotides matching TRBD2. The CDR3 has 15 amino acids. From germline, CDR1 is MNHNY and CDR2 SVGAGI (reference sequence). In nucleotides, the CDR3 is TGTGCCAGCAGTTACTCGATATCCCCTAGCGGGAGTTCCCTCTTC. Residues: CASSYSISPSGSSLF.